Listed below are T cell receptor beta chains from one sample, sequenced in a study of T cell responses to AZD1222 COVID-19 vaccine. Method: immunoSEQ multiplex PCR; TCRdb's copy keeps in-frame clones and lacks some. The sample lists about 190,000 clones; just over 90% were seen once. Sample: peripheral blood, taken on day 0 of AZD1222 vaccination. The origin of the receptors is an adult in good health. The CDR3 runs from the conserved cysteine through the conserved F or W. Each record gives: clone size, D gene, V gene, J gene, CDR3 protein, CDR3 DNA. A D gene is named only where the DNA matches it firmly. Size tells how often a clone was seen (once, few, many) or the class of an expanded clone, and some rows leave it out.

clone_size: NA; d_call: TRBD2; v_call: TRBV27; j_call: TRBJ2-1; cdr3_aa: CASSLVFGGGRAADEQFF; cdr3_nt: TGTGCCAGCAGTTTGGTGTTCGGTGGCGGGAGGGCCGCTGATGAGCAGTTCTTC
clone_size: NA; d_call: NA; v_call: TRBV6-6; j_call: TRBJ1-2; cdr3_aa: CASGTDFYTF; cdr3_nt: TGTGCCAGCGGAACTGACTTCTACACCTTC
clone_size: NA; d_call: NA; v_call: TRBV9; j_call: TRBJ1-6; cdr3_aa: CASSTGQGNSPLHF; cdr3_nt: TGTGCCAGCAGCACCGGGCAGGGGAATTCACCCCTCCACTTT
clone_size: NA; d_call: NA; v_call: TRBV7-9; j_call: TRBJ1-1; cdr3_aa: CASSLTMDREAFF; cdr3_nt: TGTGCCAGCAGCTTAACGATGGACAGAGAAGCTTTCTTT
clone_size: NA; d_call: TRBD1; v_call: TRBV6-1; j_call: TRBJ1-2; cdr3_aa: CASSEKDRPYGYTF; cdr3_nt: TGTGCCAGCAGTGAGAAGGACAGGCCCTATGGCTACACCTTC
clone_size: NA; d_call: TRBD1; v_call: TRBV3-1/TRBV3-2; j_call: TRBJ1-2; cdr3_aa: CASSQPGQLYGYTF; cdr3_nt: TGTGCCAGCAGCCAACCGGGACAGCTATATGGCTACACCTTC
clone_size: NA; d_call: NA; v_call: TRBV20-1; j_call: TRBJ1-1; cdr3_aa: CSAPGVTEAFF; cdr3_nt: TGCAGTGCTCCGGGGGTGACTGAAGCTTTCTTT
clone_size: NA; d_call: NA; v_call: TRBV11-2; j_call: TRBJ1-1; cdr3_aa: CASSPVGAGADTEAFF; cdr3_nt: TGTGCCAGCAGCCCCGTCGGGGCGGGGGCGGATACTGAAGCTTTCTTT
clone_size: NA; d_call: NA; v_call: TRBV6-5; j_call: TRBJ1-2; cdr3_aa: CASSYLTGSNYGYTF; cdr3_nt: TGTGCCAGCAGTTACCTGACAGGTTCTAACTATGGCTACACCTTC
clone_size: NA; d_call: TRBD2; v_call: TRBV18; j_call: TRBJ2-1; cdr3_aa: CASSPGTSGYNEQFF; cdr3_nt: TGTGCCAGCTCACCAGGGACTAGCGGGTACAATGAGCAGTTCTTC
clone_size: NA; d_call: TRBD1; v_call: TRBV7-9; j_call: TRBJ1-4; cdr3_aa: CASSFKTGGDEKLFF; cdr3_nt: TGTGCCAGCAGCTTCAAGACAGGGGGCGATGAAAAACTGTTTTTT
clone_size: NA; d_call: NA; v_call: TRBV6-5; j_call: TRBJ1-5; cdr3_aa: CASNVGNNQPQHF; cdr3_nt: TGTGCCAGCAATGTGGGGAACAATCAGCCCCAGCATTTT
clone_size: NA; d_call: TRBD1; v_call: TRBV7-2; j_call: TRBJ2-7; cdr3_aa: CASSSARSTQGAKNEQYF; cdr3_nt: TGTGCCAGCAGCTCCGCACGGTCGACACAGGGGGCAAAGAACGAGCAGTACTTC
clone_size: few; d_call: NA; v_call: TRBV28; j_call: TRBJ2-3; cdr3_aa: CASAVSDGTDTQYF; cdr3_nt: TGTGCCAGCGCTGTTAGTGACGGAACAGATACGCAGTATTTT
clone_size: NA; d_call: TRBD1; v_call: TRBV7-3; j_call: TRBJ2-7; cdr3_aa: CASSLNSGTVVRYEQYF; cdr3_nt: TGTGCCAGCAGCTTAAATTCGGGGACAGTTGTCCGCTACGAGCAGTACTTC
clone_size: NA; d_call: NA; v_call: TRBV7-2; j_call: TRBJ1-2; cdr3_aa: CASTPVQGYGYTF; cdr3_nt: TGTGCCAGCACCCCCGTCCAGGGGTATGGCTACACCTTC
clone_size: NA; d_call: NA; v_call: TRBV7-2; j_call: TRBJ2-1; cdr3_aa: CASSLVGSDYNEQFF; cdr3_nt: TGTGCCAGCAGCTTGGTTGGATCAGATTACAATGAGCAGTTCTTC
clone_size: few; d_call: NA; v_call: TRBV27; j_call: TRBJ1-5; cdr3_aa: CASSLSFRGSQPQHF; cdr3_nt: TGTGCCAGCAGTTTGAGTTTCCGAGGGTCTCAGCCCCAGCATTTT
clone_size: NA; d_call: NA; v_call: TRBV7-3; j_call: TRBJ1-2; cdr3_aa: CASSLLGTYGYTF; cdr3_nt: TGTGCCAGCAGCTTATTGGGGACCTATGGCTACACCTTC
clone_size: NA; d_call: TRBD2; v_call: TRBV15; j_call: TRBJ2-3; cdr3_aa: CATSRGLAGGPGTDTQYF; cdr3_nt: TGTGCCACCAGCAGGGGACTAGCGGGAGGGCCGGGCACAGATACGCAGTATTTT
clone_size: NA; d_call: TRBD1; v_call: TRBV9; j_call: TRBJ2-1; cdr3_aa: CASSPRDRLPTSYNEQFF; cdr3_nt: TGTGCCAGCAGCCCACGGGACAGACTCCCCACCTCCTACAATGAGCAGTTCTTC
clone_size: NA; d_call: NA; v_call: TRBV28; j_call: TRBJ1-4; cdr3_aa: CASRSGVGKLFF; cdr3_nt: TGTGCCAGCAGGTCAGGTGTGGGAAAACTGTTTTTT
clone_size: once; d_call: NA; v_call: TRBV19; j_call: TRBJ1-5; cdr3_aa: CASSQGSGNQPQHF; cdr3_nt: TGTGCCAGTAGCCAGGGGTCGGGCAATCAGCCCCAGCATTTT
clone_size: NA; d_call: NA; v_call: TRBV5-8; j_call: TRBJ1-5; cdr3_aa: CASSRGGIGVQPQHF; cdr3_nt: TGTGCCAGCAGCAGGGGGGGGATCGGGGTTCAGCCCCAGCATTTT
clone_size: NA; d_call: NA; v_call: TRBV4-2; j_call: TRBJ2-5; cdr3_aa: CASSQGGAREETQYF; cdr3_nt: TGTGCCAGCAGCCAGGGGGGGGCGAGGGAAGAGACCCAGTACTTC
clone_size: NA; d_call: TRBD1; v_call: TRBV20-1; j_call: TRBJ2-7; cdr3_aa: CSARTGYEQYF; cdr3_nt: TGCAGTGCTAGGACAGGGTACGAGCAGTACTTC
clone_size: once; d_call: NA; v_call: TRBV19; j_call: TRBJ1-4; cdr3_aa: CASSIRGGLGEKLFF; cdr3_nt: TGTGCCAGTAGTATAAGGGGGGGATTAGGTGAAAAACTGTTTTTT
clone_size: NA; d_call: TRBD2; v_call: TRBV6-4; j_call: TRBJ2-1; cdr3_aa: CASSESAGGPTEQFF; cdr3_nt: TGTGCCAGCAGTGAATCAGCGGGGGGGCCGACCGAGCAGTTCTTC
clone_size: NA; d_call: TRBD1; v_call: TRBV12-3/TRBV12-4; j_call: TRBJ1-6; cdr3_aa: CATKGQYNSPLHF; cdr3_nt: TGTGCCACCAAGGGACAGTATAATTCACCCCTCCACTTT
clone_size: NA; d_call: TRBD1; v_call: TRBV6-4; j_call: TRBJ1-3; cdr3_aa: CASRCVRARQGYSGNTIYF; cdr3_nt: TGTGCCAGTAGATGTGTTAGGGCGCGACAGGGCTACTCTGGAAACACCATATATTTT
clone_size: NA; d_call: NA; v_call: TRBV5-1; j_call: TRBJ2-5; cdr3_aa: CASSLISGHEETQYF; cdr3_nt: TGCGCCAGCAGCTTGATATCCGGCCATGAAGAGACCCAGTACTTC
clone_size: NA; d_call: NA; v_call: TRBV18; j_call: TRBJ2-7; cdr3_aa: CASSPDPTGRYEQYF; cdr3_nt: TGTGCCAGCTCTCCGGACCCGACAGGCCGCTACGAGCAGTACTTC
clone_size: few; d_call: NA; v_call: TRBV4-2; j_call: TRBJ1-6; cdr3_aa: CASSPDVGSGEWSLHF; cdr3_nt: TGTGCCAGCAGCCCAGACGTGGGGTCAGGGGAGTGGTCCCTCCACTTT
clone_size: NA; d_call: TRBD2; v_call: TRBV6-1; j_call: TRBJ2-7; cdr3_aa: CATREGGSILFYEQYF; cdr3_nt: TGTGCCACCAGGGAAGGCGGGAGTATTCTTTTTTACGAGCAGTACTTC
clone_size: NA; d_call: NA; v_call: TRBV3-1/TRBV3-2; j_call: TRBJ1-2; cdr3_aa: CASSQELWGGYTF; cdr3_nt: TGTGCCAGCAGCCAAGAACTATGGGGGGGCTACACCTTC
clone_size: NA; d_call: TRBD1; v_call: TRBV7-2; j_call: TRBJ2-3; cdr3_aa: CASSRDRGWTDTQYF; cdr3_nt: TGTGCCAGCAGCCGGGACAGGGGTTGGACAGATACGCAGTATTTT
clone_size: NA; d_call: NA; v_call: TRBV10-1; j_call: TRBJ2-5; cdr3_aa: CASKTFQGRGKGQETQYF; cdr3_nt: TGCGCCAGCAAGACCTTCCAGGGACGGGGGAAGGGCCAAGAGACCCAGTACTTC
clone_size: NA; d_call: NA; v_call: TRBV19; j_call: TRBJ1-4; cdr3_aa: CASSVPVGGGEKLFF; cdr3_nt: TGTGCCAGTAGTGTCCCGGTAGGGGGAGGAGAAAAACTGTTTTTT
clone_size: NA; d_call: NA; v_call: TRBV6-1; j_call: TRBJ2-1; cdr3_aa: CASSDFLSGLTSYNEQFF; cdr3_nt: TGTGCCAGCAGTGATTTCCTCTCGGGACTTACATCCTACAATGAGCAGTTCTTC
clone_size: NA; d_call: TRBD2; v_call: TRBV10-3; j_call: TRBJ2-1; cdr3_aa: CAISAVLGGGVSEQFF; cdr3_nt: TGTGCCATCAGCGCCGTTCTCGGCGGGGGGGTATCTGAGCAGTTCTTC
clone_size: once; d_call: TRBD2; v_call: TRBV3-1/TRBV3-2; j_call: TRBJ2-1; cdr3_aa: CASSQERSGGDSGYNEQFF; cdr3_nt: TGTGCCAGCAGCCAAGAGCGTAGCGGGGGAGACTCTGGCTACAATGAGCAGTTCTTC
clone_size: NA; d_call: TRBD2; v_call: TRBV27; j_call: TRBJ2-1; cdr3_aa: CASCAGLAGNEQFF; cdr3_nt: TGTGCCAGCTGCGCTGGACTAGCGGGCAATGAGCAGTTCTTC
clone_size: NA; d_call: NA; v_call: TRBV7-9; j_call: TRBJ1-2; cdr3_aa: CAMGDTNYGYTF; cdr3_nt: TGTGCCATGGGGGACACAAATTATGGCTACACCTTC
clone_size: once; d_call: NA; v_call: TRBV5-1; j_call: TRBJ1-1; cdr3_aa: CASSPQGRENTEAFF; cdr3_nt: TGCGCCAGCAGCCCGCAGGGACGGGAGAACACTGAAGCTTTCTTT
clone_size: NA; d_call: TRBD2; v_call: TRBV19; j_call: TRBJ2-3; cdr3_aa: CASRGTRPSRTQYF; cdr3_nt: TGTGCCAGTAGGGGGACTAGACCGTCCCGTACGCAGTATTTT
clone_size: NA; d_call: TRBD1; v_call: TRBV6-5; j_call: TRBJ1-6; cdr3_aa: CASSDRGSPLHF; cdr3_nt: TGTGCCAGTAGCGACAGGGGTTCACCCCTCCACTTT
clone_size: NA; d_call: TRBD2; v_call: TRBV4-2; j_call: TRBJ2-7; cdr3_aa: CASSHPQTSGGPYEQYF; cdr3_nt: TGTGCCAGCAGCCACCCGCAGACTAGCGGGGGACCCTACGAGCAGTACTTC
clone_size: NA; d_call: TRBD2; v_call: TRBV27; j_call: TRBJ2-7; cdr3_aa: CASSWAGEGYEQYF; cdr3_nt: TGTGCCAGCAGTTGGGCGGGAGAGGGCTACGAGCAGTACTTC
clone_size: once; d_call: NA; v_call: TRBV10-3; j_call: TRBJ2-7; cdr3_aa: CAISEGVRYEQYF; cdr3_nt: TGTGCCATCAGTGAGGGGGTACGGTACGAGCAGTACTTC
clone_size: NA; d_call: TRBD1; v_call: TRBV9; j_call: TRBJ2-7; cdr3_aa: CASSVGDRVSYEQYF; cdr3_nt: TGTGCCAGCAGCGTAGGGGACAGGGTTTCCTACGAGCAGTACTTC
clone_size: NA; d_call: NA; v_call: TRBV11-2; j_call: TRBJ1-2; cdr3_aa: CASSHLPGGGYTF; cdr3_nt: TGTGCCAGCAGCCATCTCCCAGGCGGCGGCTACACCTTC
clone_size: NA; d_call: NA; v_call: TRBV9; j_call: TRBJ1-4; cdr3_aa: CASSGQRGGGGEKLFF; cdr3_nt: TGTGCCAGCAGCGGACAACGGGGTGGAGGTGGAGAAAAACTGTTTTTT
clone_size: NA; d_call: NA; v_call: TRBV2; j_call: TRBJ1-5; cdr3_aa: CASSAGSVGVSQPQHF; cdr3_nt: TGTGCCAGCAGTGCCGGTTCGGTGGGGGTGAGTCAGCCCCAGCATTTT
clone_size: NA; d_call: NA; v_call: TRBV7-3; j_call: TRBJ2-7; cdr3_aa: CASSLSGAEGEQYF; cdr3_nt: TGTGCCAGCAGCTTATCTGGGGCAGAAGGCGAGCAGTACTTC